These 21 T cell receptor beta chains came from one sample sequenced in a study of tumor-infiltrating lymphocytes in primary liver carcinoma. Making TCR beta cDNA involved roughly 500 ng total RNA and a constant-region primer. The TCR beta library was amplified through three nested multiplex PCR rounds in a modified ARM-PCR procedure. Forward primers for TRBV1-TRBV30 and a C-beta reverse primer served the first two PCR rounds, at 10 cycles each. TCRdb itself ran the multiplex PCR reads through MiXCR, one entry per CDR3 protein. This table has 95,000 to 100,000 distinct CDR3 sequences, about 62% appearing once. Co-extraction yielded RNA and DNA from around 20-30 mg of unsorted bulk tissue. Input material: liver tumor tissue from sampling region 2. Noted subset: tumor region T2, inferior pole. These receptors were collected from a woman in her sixties with primary liver carcinoma and hepatitis B virus infection.

The chain has TRBV28 and TRBJ2-3, with D uncertain. Germline CDR1 and CDR2: MDHEN and SYDVKM. The CDR3 is 12 amino acids. The V gene lost 5 bases and the J gene lost 2 bases, with 5 bases spanning the gap. The DNA of the CDR3 is TGTGCCAGCAGTCTTCTCACAGATACGCAGTATTTT. Its protein is CASSLLTDTQYF.

Concerning this clonotype itself: A read error may account for a junction end that differs from germline. The V gene is TRBV5-6, the J gene TRBJ2-3, with D tentatively TRBD1 (5 bases). The CDR3 has 15 residues. The germline CDR1 and CDR2 sequences are SGHDT and YYEEEE. The CDR3 region is CVSSPLQGSTDTQYF. DNA of the CDR3: TGTGTCAGCAGTCCCCTGCAGGGAAGCACAGATACGCAGTATTTT.

To note about this clonotype: A read error may account for a junction end that differs from germline. V gene TRBV11-3 combines with J gene TRBJ2-5, with TRBD1 matching over 7 bases. Germline CDR1 is SGHNT and CDR2 is YENEEA. This CDR3 region has 14 residues. CDR3 coding DNA: TGTGCCAGCAGCCGAGACAGGGAGCGAGAGACCCAGTGCTTC. As protein: CASSRDRERETQCF.

The chain links TRBV20-1 to TRBJ1-1, with D maybe TRBD1 (6 bases). CDR3 length: 19 residues. Germline V CDR1 and CDR2: DFQATT, SNEGSKA (reference sequence). Trimming took off 4 bases at V and 1 base at J, with 28 bases between the two ends. The CDR3 loop reads CSATPIFGQPSWRNTEAFF. CDR3 bases: TGCAGTGCTACCCCAATTTTTGGACAGCCCTCGTGGAGGAACACTGAAGCTTTCTTT.

About this clonotype itself: A read error may explain this, as a much larger clone is one base away. The chain combines TRBV6-5 with TRBJ2-7, with D hard to call. The CDR3 runs to 14 residues. Germline V gene lookup returns CDR1 MNHEY and CDR2 SVGAGI. The CDR3 DNA is TGTGCCAGCAGTTACCAGAGGAGATACTACGAGCAGCACTTC. Translating gives CASSYQRRYYEQHF.

Comments on this clonotype: The junction differs from germline at one of its ends, possibly a read error. V and J are TRBV6-2 or TRBV6-3 and TRBJ2-2, with D possibly being TRBD2 (6 bases). Germline CDR1 is MNHEY and CDR2 is SVGEGT. The CDR3 covers 18 residues. DNA for the CDR3: TGTGTCAGCAGTTACTCCCCCTTTGCGGGATCGAACACTGGGGAGCTGTTTTTT. Protein sequence: CVSSYSPFAGSNTGELFF.

The sample holds many counts of this clonotype. The rearrangement uses TRBV5-1 and TRBJ2-7; a weak D match, TRBD2 (6 bases). This CDR3 spans 14 amino acids. Per germline, CDR1 SGHRS and CDR2 YFSETQ. V lost 6 bases and J lost 2, with 15 bases in between. The CDR3 protein is CASKPGLSTYEQYF. The CDR3 bases are TGCGCCAGCAAACCGGGACTTTCTACCTACGAGCAGTACTTC.

A note on this clonotype: This CDR3 is missing its conserved last phenylalanine or tryptophan, likely due to a read error. The gene calls are TRBV29-1 and TRBJ2-7; either TRBD1 or TRBD2 may supply D (5 bases each). The germline V gene has CDR1 SQVTM and CDR2 ANQGSEA. The CDR3 runs 13 residues. CDR3 amino acids: CSVVSGAAYEQYL. The CDR3 DNA follows: TGCAGTGTCGTCTCCGGGGCAGCCTACGAGCAGTACCTC.

This clonotype has at least ten counts. The CDR3 is CASSVGQPSEAFF. CDR3 nucleotide sequence: TGCGCCAGCAGTGTTGGACAGCCTAGTGAAGCTTTCTTT. This sequence joins TRBV10-1 and TRBJ1-1; D may be TRBD1 (6 bases). With 4 bases removed from V and 7 bases from J, the gap between germline ends came to 13 bases. Germline V gene lookup returns CDR1 WNHNN and CDR2 SYGVQD (reference sequence). There are 13 residues in the CDR3.

This clonotype was detected many times. The chain carries TRBV29-1 and TRBJ2-1; the D is unclear. The CDR3 loop spans 10 amino acids. V lost 5 bases and J lost 8, with 7 bases in between. The germline V gene encodes CDR1 SQVTM and CDR2 ANQGSEA. The CDR3, as DNA: TGCAGCGTTTCTATCGATGAGCAGTTCTTC. Protein: CSVSIDEQFF.

A few counts support this clonotype. Likely a read error: the CDR3 ends without its conserved phenylalanine or tryptophan. The V call is TRBV11-1, the J call TRBJ2-7; D might be TRBD2 (5 bases). Trimming took off 3 bases at V and 3 bases at J, with 9 bases between the two ends. Germline CDR1 is SGHAT and CDR2 is FQDESV (reference sequence). The CDR3 is 13 amino acids. The CDR3 DNA reads TGTGCCAGCAGCTTCGGGAACAGCTACGAGCAGTACCTC. Residues: CASSFGNSYEQYL.

This clonotype showed up just once. V and J are TRBV11-2 and TRBJ2-5, with D perhaps assigned TRBD1 or TRBD2 (5 bases each). Between the trimmed V and J ends, which lost 4 bases and 14 bases, there was a span of 20 bases. CDR3 length: 13 residues. The germline CDR1 and CDR2 sequences are SGHAT and FQNNGV. CDR3 amino acids: CASSSDTGDHEYF. Here the CDR3 DNA reads TGTGCCAGCAGCTCAGATACCGGGGACCACGAATACTTC. Combining the CDR3 with reference TRBV11-2 and TRBJ2-5 gives the whole variable domain EAGVAQSPRYKIIEKRQSVAFWCNPISGHATLYWYQQILGQGPKLLIQFQNNGVVDDSQLPKDRFSAERLKGVDSTLKIQPAKLEDSAVYLCASSSDTGDHEYFGPGTRLLVL.

Remarks on this clonotype: A read error is possible here, since a much larger clone lies one base away. This chain joins TRBV7-8 and TRBJ1-5; unclear D gene. Between the trimmed V and J ends, which lost 4 bases and 5 bases, there was a span of 12 bases. This CDR3 comprises 14 residues. Germline values: CDR1 SGHVS, CDR2 FQNEAQ. This CDR3 is CASSWTWRDQPQHF. CDR3 DNA: TGTGCCAGCAGCTGGACTTGGAGGGATCAGCCCCAGCATTTT.

Regarding this clonotype: A much larger clone lies one base from this, so it may be a read error. The chain carries TRBV12-3 or TRBV12-4 and TRBJ1-5; tentative D call: TRBD1 (5 bases). The CDR3 extends over 16 amino acids. CDR3: CASSLRYGGSNQSQHF. The CDR3 DNA reads TGTGCCAGCAGTTTAAGGTACGGGGGTAGCAATCAGTCCCAGCATTTT.

Comment on this clonotype: Just one base apart from a much larger clone, this may be a read error. The V call is TRBV5-1, the J call TRBJ2-3; no clear D gene. Trimming pared 7 bases from V and 2 bases from J, leaving 5 bases between. The CDR3 loop spans 11 amino acids. Germline V gene lookup returns CDR1 SGHRS and CDR2 YFSETQ. CDR3 sequence: CASGYTDTQYF. In nucleotides, the CDR3 is TGCGCCAGCGGCTACACAGATACGCAGTATTTT.

The table lists this clonotype with many counts. The chain is built from TRBV12-3 or TRBV12-4 and TRBJ1-1; D is unclear. The CDR3 totals 12 residues. V was clipped by 6 bases and J by 5 bases, with 10 bases between them. In nucleotides, the CDR3 is TGTGCCAGCAGCCTCCGGGGTACTGAAGCTTTCTTT. Amino acid sequence: CASSLRGTEAFF.

For this clonotype: The germline gene is not matched at one end of the junction; a read error may be the cause. The chain links TRBV5-1 to TRBJ2-2; 7 bases are shared with TRBD2. The germline V gene has CDR1 SGHRS and CDR2 YFSETQ. This CDR3 has 16 residues. CDR3 protein: CASTLSPSGNTGELFF. CDR3 in DNA: TGCGCCAGCACCTTGAGCCCTAGCGGGAACACCGGGGAGCTGTTTTTT. Variable domain in full (rest from reference TRBV5-1 and TRBJ2-2): KAGVTQTPRYLIKTRGQQVTLSCSPISGHRSVSWYQQTPGQGLQFLFEYFSETQRNKGNFPGRFSGRQFSNSRSEMNVSTLELGDSALYLCASTLSPSGNTGELFFGEGSRLTVL.

This clonotype was detected many times. The chain is built from TRBV5-4 and TRBJ2-1, with 9 nucleotides matching TRBD2. V trimming: 4 bases; J trimming: 7 bases; junction bases outside the gene matches: 12. CDR1 SGHNT and CDR2 YYREEE come from the germline V gene (reference sequence). The CDR3 extends over 16 amino acids. Here the CDR3 reads CASSQRSGSGRNEQFF. The CDR3, as DNA: TGTGCCAGCAGCCAACGTAGCGGGAGCGGGCGGAATGAGCAGTTCTTC.

A word on this clonotype: A much larger clone sits a single nucleotide away, making a read error possible. This chain uses TRBV30 with TRBJ1-1; D is possibly TRBD1 (5 bases). The CDR3 extends over 13 amino acids. Trimming pared 0 bases from V and 8 bases from J, leaving 13 bases between. CDR1 and CDR2 from the germline V gene are GTSNPN and SVGIG (reference sequence). DNA of the CDR3: TGTGCCTGGAGTGTACAGGTCAGTTCAGAAGCTTTCTTT. Its protein is CAWSVQVSSEAFF. The variable domain in full, with the rest retrieved from reference TRBV30 and TRBJ1-1, is SQTIHQWPATLVQPVGSPLSLECTVEGTSNPNLYWYRQAAGRGLQLLFYSVGIGQISSEVPQNLSASRPQDRQFILSSKKLLLSDSGFYLCAWSVQVSSEAFFGQGTRLTVV.

The chain couples TRBV5-6 to TRBJ2-7; D is perhaps TRBD2 (6 bases). CDR1 is SGHDT, CDR2 YYEEEE, per germline. The CDR3 covers 14 residues. Trimming cost V 7 bases and J 10 bases, with 24 bases left between them. The DNA for the CDR3 is TGTGCCAGCTGGTACTCGGGACTTGCGGGCGAACAGTACTTC. This sequence encodes CASWYSGLAGEQYF.

The CDR3, as DNA: TGCAGTGCTAGAGCTCCTAGCGGGAGGTACGAGCAGTACTTC. Encoded protein: CSARAPSGRYEQYF. The V call is TRBV20-1, the J call TRBJ2-7, with 11 bases identical to TRBD2. Trimming took 1 base from V and 4 from J; bases not matched to a gene: 3. This CDR3 region has 14 residues. Germline loops: CDR1 DFQATT, CDR2 SNEGSKA (reference sequence).